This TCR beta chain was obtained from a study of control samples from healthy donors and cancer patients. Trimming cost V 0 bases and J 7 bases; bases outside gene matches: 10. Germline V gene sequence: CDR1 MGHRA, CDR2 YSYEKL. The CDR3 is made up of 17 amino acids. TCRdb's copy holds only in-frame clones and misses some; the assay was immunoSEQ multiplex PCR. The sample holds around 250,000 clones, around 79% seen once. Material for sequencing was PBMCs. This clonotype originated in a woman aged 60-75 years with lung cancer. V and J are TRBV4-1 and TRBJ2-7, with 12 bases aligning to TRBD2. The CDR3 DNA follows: TGCGCCAGCAGCCAAGATAGGTCGGCTAGCGGGAGGGAGGAGCAGTACTTC. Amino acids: CASSQDRSASGREEQYF.